These T cell receptor beta chains were read from a single sample in a study of T cell responses to AZD1222 COVID-19 vaccine. Sequenced by immunoSEQ multiplex PCR; TCRdb stores in-frame clones only, minus some. The data contain 130,000 or so clones, 93% of them singletons. The sample was peripheral blood, taken on day 0 of AZD1222 vaccination. Every receptor here comes from an adult in good health. The CDR3 runs from the conserved cysteine through the conserved F or W.

CDR3aa	v_gene	j_gene
CASSRQTGGYSYEQYF	TRBV7-2	TRBJ2-7
CASSALNRGKNTEAFF	TRBV2	TRBJ1-1
CASNHGQGQETQYF	TRBV25-1	TRBJ2-5
CASSLLRAAQKFFYGYTF	TRBV28	TRBJ1-2
CASSQGPTFQQYF	TRBV4-1	TRBJ2-7
CASTPTGTSGGKLYNEQFF	TRBV7-8	TRBJ2-1
CASSPFNEKLFF	TRBV2	TRBJ1-4
CASSLGGSEQYF	TRBV7-9	TRBJ2-7
CASSWGLAGDTYNEQFF	TRBV5-6	TRBJ2-1
CASSTETGGNNSPLHF	TRBV5-1	TRBJ1-6
CASSYFLDTEAFF	TRBV6-5	TRBJ1-1
CASTTQGDEQYF	TRBV28	TRBJ2-7
CASSQLTYSYEQYF	TRBV3-1/TRBV3-2	TRBJ2-7
CASGLGQGGGNTIYF	TRBV12-5	TRBJ1-3
CASSRGGTGAYNQPQHF	TRBV6-6	TRBJ1-5
CASRLVGQGAEAFF	TRBV12-2	TRBJ1-1
CASMTGSNTEAFF	TRBV12-3/TRBV12-4	TRBJ1-1
CASSTAWGQPTNYGYTF	TRBV21-1	TRBJ1-2
CASSQPTERSRNEQFF	TRBV5-4	TRBJ2-1
CASSLGRDNQPQHF	TRBV7-9	TRBJ1-5
CASSLVGRQKETQYF	TRBV11-2	TRBJ2-5
CASSSTGATNEKLFF	TRBV5-1	TRBJ1-4
CASSFRLGGARGYTF	TRBV28	TRBJ1-2
CASGGARAINYGYTF	TRBV2	TRBJ1-2
CASSPSPYEQYF	TRBV28	TRBJ2-7
CAWSGTASGALHF	TRBV30	TRBJ1-6
CASSTGTSLFTDTQYF	TRBV25-1	TRBJ2-3
CASSQAEGRDVYNEQFF	TRBV3-1/TRBV3-2	TRBJ2-1
CASKPGSDGGYTF	TRBV5-1	TRBJ1-2
CASSEAHYGYTF	TRBV28	TRBJ1-2
CASSLSDNTEAFF	TRBV7-9	TRBJ1-1
CASSARDRPSYEQYF	TRBV25-1	TRBJ2-7
CASSSTSDEQFF	TRBV7-6	TRBJ2-1
CASSLRQDFSYEQYF	TRBV27	TRBJ2-7
CASSEAREGNNEQFF	TRBV2	TRBJ2-1
CASSPRGFGKNIQYF	TRBV28	TRBJ2-4
CASSSGTAYEQYF	TRBV18	TRBJ2-7
CASSVAPVSLSSYEQYF	TRBV9	TRBJ2-7
CASSLVFDPGAINYGYTF	TRBV7-2	TRBJ1-2
CSVGQGDTGELFF	TRBV29-1	TRBJ2-2
CSASGLAGGEQFF	TRBV20-1	TRBJ2-1
CASSEWTETRGYTF	TRBV25-1	TRBJ1-2
CASGLVQGRGNQPQHF	TRBV12-5	TRBJ1-5